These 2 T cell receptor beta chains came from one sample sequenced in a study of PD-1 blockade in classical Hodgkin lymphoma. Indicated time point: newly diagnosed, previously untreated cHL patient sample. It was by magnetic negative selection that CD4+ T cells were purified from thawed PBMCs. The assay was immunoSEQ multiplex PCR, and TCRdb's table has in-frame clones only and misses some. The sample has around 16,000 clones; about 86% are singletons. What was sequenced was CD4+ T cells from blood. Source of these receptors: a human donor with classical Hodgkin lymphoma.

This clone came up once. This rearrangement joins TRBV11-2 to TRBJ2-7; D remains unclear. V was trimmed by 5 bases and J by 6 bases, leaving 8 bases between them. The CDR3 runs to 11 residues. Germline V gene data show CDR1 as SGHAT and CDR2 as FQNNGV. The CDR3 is CASSASVEQYF. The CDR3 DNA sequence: TGTGCCAGCAGCGCTTCCGTCGAGCAGTACTTC.

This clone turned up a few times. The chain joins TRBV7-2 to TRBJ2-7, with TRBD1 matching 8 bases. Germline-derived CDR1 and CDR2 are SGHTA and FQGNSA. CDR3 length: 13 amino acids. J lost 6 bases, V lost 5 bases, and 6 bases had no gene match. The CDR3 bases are TGTGCCAGCAGCCCGCGGACAGGGAGCGAGCAGTACTTC. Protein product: CASSPRTGSEQYF. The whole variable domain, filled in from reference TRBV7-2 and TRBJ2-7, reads GAGVSQSPSNKVTEKGKDVELRCDPISGHTALYWYRQSLGQGLEFLIYFQGNSAPDKSGLPSDRFSAERTGGSVSTLTIQRTQQEDSAVYLCASSPRTGSEQYFGPGTRLTVT.